A single sample gave rise to the 3 T cell receptor beta chains below, sequenced in a study of T cells after yellow fever vaccination. Via MiXCR, TCRdb re-called the 5' RACE reads, giving one row per CDR3 protein. This sample has about 330,000 distinct CDR3 sequences, with about 4% found just once. The sequences come from PBMCs, collected 5 days after the yellow fever booster vaccination. The receptors come from a man aged 18 to 29 who received the YFV17D yellow fever vaccine.

This clonotype has just a few counts. The chain joins TRBV4-2 to TRBJ1-3; possible D gene TRBD1, 6 bases. In germline, CDR1 is LGHNA, CDR2 YNFKEQ. Trimming shortened V by 1 base and J by 2 bases, and 15 bases separated the two germline ends. The CDR3 has 17 residues. This CDR3 is CASSQASRDTAGNTIYF. The CDR3 nucleotides read TGTGCCAGCAGCCAAGCGTCCCGGGACACGGCTGGAAACACCATATATTTT.

In this sample, this clonotype turned up a few times. V gene TRBV7-2 combines with J gene TRBJ1-1; no clear D. V was shortened by 4 bases and J by 6 bases, with 12 bases between the two germline ends. This CDR3 is built from 13 residues. Germline assignment: CDR1 SGHTA and CDR2 FQGNSA. The CDR3 loop is CASSSQRTAEAFF. DNA for the CDR3: TGTGCCAGCAGCTCCCAACGTACGGCTGAAGCTTTCTTT.

This clonotype was observed a few times. This chain links TRBV12-3 or TRBV12-4 with TRBJ2-1, with 13 positions matching TRBD2. The CDR3 contains 15 residues. J gave up 7 bases and V 6 bases, and 6 bases lay outside the gene matches. Here the CDR3 DNA reads TGTGCCAGCAGAAGGACTAGCGGGGGTGGGAATGAGCAGTTCTTC. It translates to CASRRTSGGGNEQFF.